One sample yielded the 32 T cell receptor beta chains listed below, sequenced in a study of T cells in women clearing cervical HPV infection. Profiling relied on immunoSEQ multiplex PCR, and the TCRdb table lists in-frame clones only, not all of them. The data show about 31,000 clones, and the top ten clones hold around 9.2%. Sequenced: blood buffy coat. Receptors originate from a woman aged 18 to 75 with a cervical HPV16 infection that either progressed to CIN3+ or cleared (not recorded which).

A remark on this clone: The read terminates 3 residues ahead of where the CDR3 ends, so the germline J gene completes it. The chain uses TRBV2 and TRBJ2-4; TRBD1 might be the D (6 bases). In germline, CDR1 is SNHLY, CDR2 FYNNEI. This CDR3 comprises 14 residues. The part of the CDR3 DNA that was read is TGTGCCAGTCGGCAAGGACAGATTTACTATGGT. Amino acid sequence: CASRQGQIYYG. The full CDR3 reads CASRQGQIYYGQYF. The full variable domain, in which reference TRBV2 and TRBJ2-4 provide the parts outside the CDR3, is EPEVTQTPSHQVTQMGQEVILRCVPISNHLYFYWYRQILGQKVEFLVSFYNNEISEKSEIFDDQFSVERPDGSNFTLKIRSTKLEDSAMYFCASRQGQIYYGQYFGAGTRLSVL.

In the case of this clone: The read ends 3 residues early relative to the CDR3; the germline J gene fills the gap. The V and J genes are TRBV5-1 and TRBJ2-7; 7 positions agree with TRBD2. CDR1 is SGHRS and CDR2 is YFSETQ in the germline V gene. J gave up 0 bases and V 3 bases, and 3 bases lay outside the gene matches. The CDR3 is 14 residues long. The covered CDR3 bases are TGCGCCAGCAGCTACGGACTAGACTCCTACGAG. It is translated as CASSYGLDSYE. From start to end, the CDR3 is CASSYGLDSYEQYF.

As to this clone: One junction end does not reproduce the germline sequence, and a read error may be involved. Other DNA sequences in the same sample also yield this CDR3. The sequenced part of the CDR3 DNA is TGTGCCAGCTCCCTCGGGGTGGTCAGCTCTGGAAACACT. Its translation: CASSLGVVSSGNT. The whole CDR3 is CASSLGVVSSGNTIYF. V usage is TRBV18 and J usage is TRBJ1-3; no definite D call. The read ends 3 residues before the CDR3 terminus; that terminus is restored from the germline J gene. Germline values: CDR1 KGHSH, CDR2 LQKENI. There are 16 residues in the CDR3.

In terms of frequency, this clone is medium-sized. The read gets to within 3 residues of the CDR3 end, and the germline J gene fills in the rest. The genes are TRBV19 and TRBJ2-3, with a tentative D call TRBD1 (6 bases). Trimming shortened V by 7 bases and J by 1 base, and 15 bases separated the two germline ends. Per germline, CDR1 LNHDA and CDR2 SQIVND (reference sequence). This CDR3 is built from 15 residues. The DNA read from the CDR3 is TGTGCCAGTATAAGTAACAGGGACGGCACAGATACG. It is translated as CASISNRDGTDT. The whole CDR3 is CASISNRDGTDTQYF. Drawing the rest from reference TRBV19 and TRBJ2-3, the complete variable domain is DGGITQSPKYLFRKEGQNVTLSCEQNLNHDAMYWYRQDPGQGLRLIYYSQIVNDFQKGDIAEGYSVSREKKESFPLTVTSAQKNPTAFYLCASISNRDGTDTQYFGPGTRLTVL.

About this clone itself: The observed sequence ends 3 residues before the CDR3 terminus, with the missing tail filled in from the germline J gene. V and J are TRBV29-1 and TRBJ2-1, with D possibly being TRBD2 (5 bases). In germline, CDR1 is SQVTM, CDR2 ANQGSEA. The CDR3 is made up of 15 amino acids. Trimming shortened V by 6 bases and J by 6 bases, and 21 bases separated the two germline ends. The CDR3 loop reads CSVLVGGGQINEQFF. The covered CDR3 bases are TGCAGCGTCCTCGTTGGTGGCGGGCAGATCAATGAG.

Remarks on this clone: The CDR3 goes on 3 residues after the read ends, and that part is filled in from the germline J gene. This chain uses TRBV7-2 with TRBJ2-3, with TRBD2 identical over 10 bases. CDR3 length: 16 residues. Germline V gene lookup returns CDR1 SGHTA and CDR2 FQGNSA. CDR3 bases read: TGTGCCAGCAGCTTAGCAGGGGGTACTAGCGGGAAGACG. It yields the protein CASSLAGGTSGKT. The entire CDR3 protein reads CASSLAGGTSGKTQYF.

On this clone itself: Read sequence stops 3 residues before the CDR3 end, and the germline J gene provides the missing end. J is TRBJ2-2 and V is TRBV20-1; unclear D gene. Germline CDR1 DFQATT, CDR2 SNEGSKA (reference sequence). The CDR3 has 16 amino acids. V lost 5 bases and J 2 bases, leaving 18 bases between the germline ends. The sequenced CDR3 bases are TGCAGTGCTCCCTCCTCCACCCAGGCTAACACCGGGGAG. It encodes CSAPSSTQANTGE. The entire CDR3 protein reads CSAPSSTQANTGELFF.

With respect to this clone: The read falls 3 residues short of the CDR3 end, and the missing part is taken from the germline J gene. Within the sample, other DNA sequences also encode this same CDR3. This sequence joins TRBV11-2 and TRBJ1-2, with D possibly matching TRBD1 (5 bases). V was cut by 5 bases and J by 5 bases, with 12 bases left in between. The V gene's germline CDR1 is SGHAT and CDR2 FQNNGV. The CDR3 totals 13 residues. Incomplete CDR3 DNA: TGTGCCAGCAGCCCGCGGGGGAATTATGGC. Its protein is CASSPRGNYG. The entire CDR3 sequence reads CASSPRGNYGYTF.

A word on this clone: The read stops 3 residues short of the end of the CDR3; the missing end is completed from the germline J gene. This chain joins TRBV2 and TRBJ2-4; 9 positions match TRBD1. Looked up from germline, CDR1 is SNHLY and CDR2 is FYNNEI. CDR3 length: 12 residues. The CDR3 is CASSADRGSQYF. Incomplete CDR3 DNA: TGTGCCAGCAGTGCGGACAGGGGAAGT.

With regard to this clone: The observed sequence ends 3 residues before the CDR3 terminus, with the missing tail filled in from the germline J gene. This chain links TRBV5-1 with TRBJ2-5; TRBD2 matches at 9 bases. Germline V gene sequence: CDR1 SGHRS, CDR2 YFSETQ. The CDR3 consists of 15 residues. CDR3 residues: CASSLERGATDTQYF. Incomplete CDR3 DNA: TGCGCCAGCAGCCTCGAGCGGGGGGCCACAGATACC.

In regard to this clone: The CDR3 end is not reached by the read, which stops 3 residues before it; the germline J gene fills it in. The chain has TRBV7-3 and TRBJ2-1, with 9 bases identical to TRBD1. Germline V gene data show CDR1 as SGHTA and CDR2 as FQGTGA. Trimming cost V 5 bases and J 1 base; bases outside gene matches: 3. The length of the CDR3 is 15 residues. The sequenced part of the CDR3 DNA is TGTGCCAGCAGCCAGGGGACAGGGTCCTACAATGAG. It is translated as CASSQGTGSYNE. The whole CDR3 protein reads CASSQGTGSYNEQFF.

Regarding this clone: The read ends 3 residues shy of where the CDR3 ends; the end is completed using the germline J gene. The chain couples TRBV18 to TRBJ1-2, with 7 bases lining up with TRBD1. Germline-derived CDR1 and CDR2 are KGHSH and LQKENI. The CDR3 is made up of 12 amino acids. The CDR3 reads CASSQGAGDYTF. Partial CDR3 DNA: TGTGCCAGCTCACAGGGGGCAGGTGAC.

Concerning this clone itself: The CDR3 goes on 3 residues after the read ends, and that part is filled in from the germline J gene. The chain combines TRBV24-1 with TRBJ1-1; 10 bases line up with TRBD1. The CDR3 has 16 residues. The trim removed 3 bases at V and 7 bases at J, leaving 10 bases unmatched. Germline V gene lookup returns CDR1 KGHDR and CDR2 SFDVKD. CDR3 DNA, as far as it was read: TGTGCCACCAGTGATCCCCCGCCCGACAGGGGGCTTGAA. Its translation: CATSDPPPDRGLE. The whole CDR3 sequence is CATSDPPPDRGLEAFF.

On this clone: The read ends 3 residues shy of where the CDR3 ends; the end is completed using the germline J gene. This specimen includes other DNA sequences encoding the same CDR3. The chain couples TRBV7-2 to TRBJ1-1; D is undetermined. The germline gives CDR1 SGHTA, CDR2 FQGNSA. The CDR3 consists of 15 residues. CDR3 loop: CASSLGTESNQPAFF. The DNA read from the CDR3 is TGTGCCAGCAGCTTAGGGACTGAATCCAATCAGCCA.

On this clone: The read terminates 3 residues ahead of where the CDR3 ends, so the germline J gene completes it. This chain joins TRBV7-3 and TRBJ1-4; D possibly corresponds to TRBD1 (6 bases). Trimming left V 4 bases short and J 7 bases short, with 16 bases between. This CDR3 is built from 15 residues. CDR1 is SGHTA and CDR2 is FQGTGA in the germline V gene. The CDR3 bases that were read are TGTGCCAGCAGCTCTTACGGGACAACTGGTGAAAAA. It encodes CASSSYGTTGEK. From start to end, the CDR3 is CASSSYGTTGEKLFF.

For this clone: The missing CDR3 end, 3 residues past where the read stops, is filled in from the germline J gene. J is TRBJ1-4 and V is TRBV6-2 or TRBV6-3; no firm D call. The CDR3 covers 17 residues. Germline-derived CDR1 and CDR2 are MNHEY and SVGEGT. The covered CDR3 bases are TGTGCCAGCACGAGCGGAAGTGCAAACGTCGGGCATTCACCA. Protein: CASTSGSANVGHSP. In full, the CDR3 is CASTSGSANVGHSPLFF.

Details on this clone: The sequenced fragment ends 3 residues before the CDR3 boundary, so the rest is inferred from the germline J gene. The chain joins TRBV15 to TRBJ1-5, with 11 bases fitting TRBD1. Unmatched junction bases numbered 4, after V lost 0 bases and J lost 6 bases. There are 16 residues in the CDR3. The germline gives CDR1 LNHNV, CDR2 YYDKDF (reference sequence). The CDR3 sequence: CATSRDQGTGGQPQHF. Incomplete CDR3 DNA: TGTGCCACCAGCAGAGATCAGGGGACAGGGGGTCAGCCC.

With respect to this clone: The CDR3 end falls 3 residues outside the read, so it is completed with the germline J gene. The chain joins TRBV20-1 to TRBJ1-5; 7 positions agree with TRBD1. The CDR3 is 14 amino acids. The germline gives CDR1 DFQATT, CDR2 SNEGSKA (reference sequence). J gave up 4 bases and V 1 base, and 4 bases lay outside the gene matches. CDR3 protein: CSARGEQGNQPQHF. Partial CDR3 DNA: TGCAGTGCTAGAGGGGAACAGGGGAATCAGCCC.

The CDR3 here is CASSLERRADTQYF. The DNA read from the CDR3 is TGTGCCAGCAGCTTAGAGAGGAGGGCAGATACG. The genes are TRBV11-2 and TRBJ2-3; tentative D call: TRBD2 (6 bases). The read ends 3 residues shy of where the CDR3 ends; the end is completed using the germline J gene. Germline V gene sequence: CDR1 SGHAT, CDR2 FQNNGV. The CDR3 is 14 amino acids. V was shortened by 0 bases and J by 4 bases, with 8 bases between the two germline ends. The full variable domain, completed using reference TRBV11-2 and TRBJ2-3, is EAGVAQSPRYKIIEKRQSVAFWCNPISGHATLYWYQQILGQGPKLLIQFQNNGVVDDSQLPKDRFSAERLKGVDSTLKIQPAKLEDSAVYLCASSLERRADTQYFGPGTRLTVL.

As to this clone: The CDR3 is cut off 3 residues early in the read; its end comes from the germline J gene. The chain uses TRBV2 and TRBJ1-6, with unresolved D. Germline V gives CDR1 SNHLY, CDR2 FYNNEI. Trimming pared 1 base from V and 9 bases from J, leaving 10 bases between. CDR3 size: 14 residues. The CDR3 protein is CASSEEHRGSPLHF. The DNA read from the CDR3 is TGTGCCAGCAGTGAAGAACATCGAGGTTCACCC.

As for this clone: Read data end 3 residues before the CDR3 end; the end is taken from the germline J gene. The V gene is TRBV9, the J gene TRBJ2-5; the D is unclear. The CDR3 runs 13 residues. V lost 4 bases and J lost 4, with 11 bases in between. Germline CDR1 and CDR2: SGDLS and YYNGEE. Incomplete CDR3 DNA: TGTGCCAGCAGCCCCAGACCGGGAGAGACC. Translated: CASSPRPGET. The CDR3 in its entirety is CASSPRPGETQYF.

On this clone itself: The read halts 3 residues ahead of the CDR3 end, with the missing end drawn from the germline J gene. This chain connects TRBV9 to TRBJ2-1, with 8 nucleotides matching TRBD2. Trimming at V came to 4 bases and at J to 2 bases, leaving 5 bases not matched to a gene. Per the germline V gene, CDR1 is SGDLS and CDR2 is YYNGEE. The CDR3 is 15 amino acids. Here the CDR3 reads CASSSSAGAYNEQFF. The DNA read from the CDR3 is TGTGCCAGCAGCTCGTCAGCGGGGGCCTACAATGAG.

CDR3 in amino acids: CARSSFHSGDQETQYF. The DNA read from the CDR3 is TGTGCCAGAAGCTCCTTCCATAGCGGGGATCAAGAGACC. The rearrangement joins TRBV5-3 to TRBJ2-5; TRBD2 aligns across 8 bases. The CDR3 end falls 3 residues outside the read, so it is completed with the germline J gene. TRBV5-3 is assigned to the ORF class and has an uncertain function. Trimming cost V 3 bases and J 2 bases; bases outside gene matches: 9. The CDR3 is 16 amino acids.

Comment on this clone: The DNA ends 3 residues before the CDR3 does, and the rest of the CDR3 is filled in from the germline J gene. The gene calls are TRBV12-3 or TRBV12-4 and TRBJ1-3; D remains ambiguous. The CDR3 loop spans 14 amino acids. V shed 11 bases and J shed 0 bases, with 14 bases lying between them. The CDR3 bases that were read are TGTGCCGTCGCCCGCGGTATCTCTGGAAACACC. It is translated as CAVARGISGNT. The full CDR3 is CAVARGISGNTIYF.

CDR3 amino acids: CASSLTADTQYF. The CDR3 bases that were read are TGTGCCAGCAGCTTAACGGCAGATACG. This chain connects TRBV7-9 to TRBJ2-3; no firm D call. The read ends 3 residues before the CDR3 terminus; that terminus is restored from the germline J gene. This CDR3 is 12 amino acids long. The germline V and J ends were trimmed by 2 bases and 4 bases, with 4 bases remaining between them. Germline V gene lookup returns CDR1 SEHNR and CDR2 FQNEAQ (reference sequence). The complete variable domain, with remaining parts taken from reference TRBV7-9 and TRBJ2-3, reads DTGVSQNPRHKITKRGQNVTFRCDPISEHNRLYWYRQTLGQGPEFLTYFQNEAQLEKSRLLSDRFSAERPKGSFSTLEIQRTEQGDSAMYLCASSLTADTQYFGPGTRLTVL.

As concerns this clone: The sequenced fragment ends 3 residues before the CDR3 boundary, so the rest is inferred from the germline J gene. V usage is TRBV7-9 and J usage is TRBJ2-4, with D uncertain. This CDR3 spans 14 amino acids. CDR1 is SEHNR and CDR2 is FQNEAQ in the germline V gene (reference sequence). CDR3 DNA (partial): TGTGCCAGCAGCTTAGATCTGTTAACCTATGGT. This encodes CASSLDLLTYG. In full, the CDR3 is CASSLDLLTYGQYF.

As concerns this clone: The read ends 3 residues early relative to the CDR3; the germline J gene fills the gap. The rearrangement uses TRBV20-1 and TRBJ2-5, with TRBD2 matching 8 bases. CDR3 length: 14 amino acids. The V and J ends lost 0 bases and 4 bases, in that order; junction bases with no gene match: 4. Germline V gene data show CDR1 as DFQATT and CDR2 as SNEGSKA (reference sequence). The CDR3 sequence: CSARDPAGGETQYF. CDR3 DNA, as far as it was read: TGCAGTGCTAGAGACCCCGCGGGGGGAGAGACC.

A note on this clone: The CDR3 end lies 3 residues beyond the end of the read and is filled in from the germline J gene. The V and J genes are TRBV10-2 and TRBJ2-5; TRBD2 matches 8 bases. Germline values: CDR1 WSHSY, CDR2 SAAADI. CDR3 length: 13 amino acids. J lost 5 bases, V lost 7 bases, and 6 bases had no gene match. The CDR3 here is CASKTGGVETQYF. The DNA read from the CDR3 is TGCGCCAGCAAAACGGGAGGGGTGGAGACC.

On this clone itself: The read comes to an end 3 residues before the CDR3 does, leaving the germline J gene to fill in the end. The chain joins TRBV19 to TRBJ2-6, with 8 bases identical to TRBD1. The CDR3 extends over 15 amino acids. Germline V gene data show CDR1 as LNHDA and CDR2 as SQIVND (reference sequence). The junction had 3 bases not matched to a gene; V was cut back by 5 bases and J by 3 bases. This CDR3 is CASSVQGDGANVLTF. CDR3 bases read: TGTGCCAGTAGTGTACAGGGGGATGGGGCCAACGTC.

To note about this clone: The CDR3 is cut off 3 residues early in the read; its end comes from the germline J gene. This chain links TRBV18 with TRBJ2-5, with D tentatively TRBD1 (6 bases). The CDR3 loop spans 16 amino acids. CDR1 KGHSH and CDR2 LQKENI come from the germline V gene. Trimming pared 1 base from V and 5 bases from J, leaving 17 bases between. The chain's CDR3 is CASSPRLDSRRETQYF. CDR3 DNA, as far as it was read: TGTGCCAGCTCACCACGGCTGGACAGTAGACGGGAGACC.

Concerning this clone itself: The junction shows a germline mismatch at one end, possibly a read error. The CDR3 is cut off 3 residues early in the read; its end comes from the germline J gene. The chain recombines TRBV10-3 with TRBJ2-2; TRBD2 matches at 7 bases. This CDR3 is built from 15 residues. CDR1 and CDR2 (germline): ENHRY, SYGVKD. CDR3 bases read: TGTGCCATCAGTGGCGGGAGCGCGAACACCTGGGAG. It codes for CAISGGSANTWE. The CDR3 in full is CAISGGSANTWELFF.

To note about this clone: The read falls 3 residues short of the CDR3 end, and the missing part is taken from the germline J gene. The rearrangement joins TRBV19 to TRBJ2-6, with D possibly matching TRBD1 (5 bases). The CDR3 length is 15 residues. Per the germline V gene, CDR1 is LNHDA and CDR2 is SQIVND (reference sequence). V lost 8 bases and J 0 bases, leaving 11 bases between the germline ends. The sequenced part of the CDR3 DNA is TGTGCCAGTGGCACTGGACACTCTGGGGCCAACGTC. Amino acids: CASGTGHSGANV. The CDR3 as a whole reads CASGTGHSGANVLTF.